The entry below gives a single TCR beta chain sequence along with its context. Its antigen is undetermined. The sample comes from a study of T cell responses to AZD1222 COVID-19 vaccine. Findings of the study overall: Possibly, clonal diversity was underestimated; donors were largely white British and included more females. Increased Spike-specific TCR breadth and depth were observed after two AZD1222 doses.

Libraries were prepared by immunoSEQ multiplex PCR; TCRdb keeps only in-frame clonotypes and omits some of them. The sample lists about 93,000 clones, under 90% occurring once. The CDR3 sequence is 15 residues long. V was pared by 6 bases and J by 2 bases, with 17 bases between. Germline lookup yields CDR1 KGHSH and CDR2 LQKENI. The sequences come from peripheral blood, collected on day 0 of MenACWY control vaccination. This chain uses TRBV18 with TRBJ2-7; D is possibly TRBD1 (5 bases). This TCR derives from an adult in good health. The CDR3 sequence: CASSPGQEIAYEQYF. DNA of the CDR3: TGTGCCAGCTCCCCCGGACAAGAGATTGCCTACGAGCAGTACTTC.